These 2 T cell receptor beta chains were sequenced from one sample in a study of cytomegalovirus exposure and HLA in healthy donors. The PCR ran on 60 Vbeta and 13 Jbeta primers. The assay was immunoSEQ multiplex PCR, and TCRdb's table has in-frame clones only and misses some. The ten top clones account for 0.65% to 0.9%, within a sample of 180,000 or so clones. The sequenced material came from PBMCs. These TCRs come from a woman under 30 in good health and CMV-seropositive.

The rearrangement joins TRBV4-1 to TRBJ2-7; 13 bases align to TRBD2. V trimming: 3 bases; J trimming: 4 bases; junction bases outside the gene matches: 9. The CDR3 has 17 residues. The germline V gene encodes CDR1 MGHRA and CDR2 YSYEKL. The CDR3 DNA follows: TGCGCCAGCAGCCAGCGTCACGGGACTAGCGGGGCTTACGAGCAGTACTTC. Amino acid sequence: CASSQRHGTSGAYEQYF.

The chain links TRBV13 to TRBJ2-2; 14 bases agree with TRBD2. The CDR3 sequence is 19 residues long. In germline, CDR1 is PRHDT, CDR2 FYEKMQ (reference sequence). The V and J ends lost 2 bases and 3 bases, in that order; junction bases with no gene match: 8. The chain's CDR3 is CASSLWGLAGDRDTGELFF. The CDR3, as DNA: TGTGCCAGCAGCTTATGGGGACTAGCGGGAGACAGAGACACCGGGGAGCTGTTTTTT.